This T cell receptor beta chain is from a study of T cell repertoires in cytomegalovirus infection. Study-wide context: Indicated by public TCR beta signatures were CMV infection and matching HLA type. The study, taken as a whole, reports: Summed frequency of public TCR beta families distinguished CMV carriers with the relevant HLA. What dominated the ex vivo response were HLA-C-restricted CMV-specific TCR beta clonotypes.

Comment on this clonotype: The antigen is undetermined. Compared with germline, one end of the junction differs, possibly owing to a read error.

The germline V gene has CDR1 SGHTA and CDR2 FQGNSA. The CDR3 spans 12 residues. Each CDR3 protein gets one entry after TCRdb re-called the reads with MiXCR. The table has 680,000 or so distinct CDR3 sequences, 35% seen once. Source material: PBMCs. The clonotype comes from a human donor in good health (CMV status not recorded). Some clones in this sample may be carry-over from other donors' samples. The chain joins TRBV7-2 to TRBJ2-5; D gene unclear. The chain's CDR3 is CASSLDVETKYF. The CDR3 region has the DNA TGTGCCAGCAGCTTAGATGTGGAGACCAAGTACTTC.